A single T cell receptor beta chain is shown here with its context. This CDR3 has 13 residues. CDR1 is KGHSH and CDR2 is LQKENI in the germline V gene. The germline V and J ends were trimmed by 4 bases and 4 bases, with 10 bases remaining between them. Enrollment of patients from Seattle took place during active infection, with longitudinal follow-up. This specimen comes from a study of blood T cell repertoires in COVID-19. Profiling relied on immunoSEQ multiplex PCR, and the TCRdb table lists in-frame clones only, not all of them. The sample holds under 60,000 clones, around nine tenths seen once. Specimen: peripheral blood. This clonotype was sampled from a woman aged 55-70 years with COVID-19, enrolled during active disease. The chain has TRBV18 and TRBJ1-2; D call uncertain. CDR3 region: CASSQNRGYGYTF. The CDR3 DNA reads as TGTGCCAGCTCACAGAATCGGGGCTATGGCTACACCTTC.